A single sample is the source of the 15 T cell receptor beta chains below, sequenced in a study of cytotoxic CD8 clonotypes in ibrutinib-treated CLL. Using immunoSEQ multiplex PCR, the repertoire was profiled, and TCRdb retains in-frame clones only, with some absent. Seen here are hundreds of thousands of clones, around 70% observed once, and the top ten hold approximately 6%. Sequencing was performed on PBMCs, taken after 12 months of ibrutinib treatment. Receptors were obtained from a human donor with chronic lymphocytic leukemia.

This clone was seen a handful of times. The chain uses TRBV30 and TRBJ2-7; 7 bases map to TRBD1. The CDR3 has 13 amino acids. The germline V gene encodes CDR1 GTSNPN and CDR2 SVGIG (reference sequence). V shed 1 base and J 3 bases; nucleotides not matched to a gene: 3. The CDR3 DNA reads as TGTGCCTGGAGTGCTGCAGGGGGCTACGAGCAGTACTTC. Amino acid sequence: CAWSAAGGYEQYF.

The chain joins TRBV4-1 to TRBJ1-6; no firm D call. The CDR3 length is 15 residues. CDR1 is MGHRA and CDR2 is YSYEKL in the germline V gene. V was trimmed by 6 bases and J by 7 bases, leaving 16 bases between them. In DNA, the CDR3 is TGCGCCAGCAGGTGGTCCGGGGAGCGGAATTCACCCCTCCACTTT. Its translation is CASRWSGERNSPLHF.

The chain recombines TRBV29-1 with TRBJ2-7; 7 bases align to TRBD1. Germline V gene data show CDR1 as SQVTM and CDR2 as ANQGSEA. After removal of 4 bases from V and 7 bases from J, the junction contained 7 bases not matched to a gene. The CDR3 has 12 residues. This CDR3 is CSVVTGFEEQYF. Here the CDR3 DNA reads TGCAGCGTTGTGACAGGGTTTGAAGAGCAGTACTTC.

This sequence joins TRBV2 and TRBJ2-5; D could derive from TRBD1 or TRBD2 (6 bases each). The CDR3 has 15 residues. Trimming took 7 bases from V and 4 from J, leaving 19 bases between them. Germline V CDR1 and CDR2: SNHLY, FYNNEI. This CDR3 is CASTIGRRGGETQYF. Here the CDR3 DNA reads TGTGCCAGCACTATCGGTCGCAGGGGAGGAGAGACCCAGTACTTC. The entire variable domain, with the rest obtained from reference TRBV2 and TRBJ2-5, is as follows: EPEVTQTPSHQVTQMGQEVILRCVPISNHLYFYWYRQILGQKVEFLVSFYNNEISEKSEIFDDQFSVERPDGSNFTLKIRSTKLEDSAMYFCASTIGRRGGETQYFGPGTRLLVL.

This clone has just one count. This chain joins TRBV27 and TRBJ1-2; TRBD1 matches 9 bases. This CDR3 has 16 residues. In germline, CDR1 is MNHEY, CDR2 SMNVEV (reference sequence). Trimming at V came to 1 base and at J to 8 bases, leaving 11 bases not matched to a gene. Written as DNA, the CDR3 is TGTGCCAGCAGTTTATATCTCAACAGGGGGCTAGAAGGCTACACCTTC. Its protein product is CASSLYLNRGLEGYTF.

The V gene is TRBV7-8, the J gene TRBJ2-1; D unclear. This CDR3 spans 16 amino acids. V lost 0 bases, J lost 0 bases, and 9 bases lay in between. The germline V gene has CDR1 SGHVS and CDR2 FQNEAQ. The CDR3 here is CASSLARQFSYNEQFF. For the CDR3, the DNA is TGTGCCAGCAGCTTAGCTAGGCAATTCTCCTACAATGAGCAGTTCTTC.

This rearrangement joins TRBV28 to TRBJ2-7, with 11 nucleotides matching TRBD1. V shed 3 bases, J shed 7 bases, and the junction held 5 bases outside the gene matches. The CDR3 has 14 amino acids. The germline CDR1 and CDR2 sequences are MDHEN and SYDVKM. The CDR3 protein is CASSFWTGGDEQYF. CDR3 DNA sequence: TGTGCCAGCAGTTTTTGGACAGGGGGCGATGAGCAGTACTTC.

The J gene is TRBJ2-1, the V gene TRBV6-1; 8 nucleotides match TRBD2. This CDR3 is 14 amino acids long. With 7 bases clipped from V and 5 bases from J, the junction kept 7 bases outside the gene matches. CDR1 and CDR2 (germline): MNHNS, SASEGT. This CDR3 reads CASNSGTSNNEQFF. CDR3 coding DNA: TGTGCCAGCAACTCCGGGACTAGTAACAATGAGCAGTTCTTC.

This chain joins TRBV6-6 and TRBJ2-3; TRBD1 is a possible D gene (6 bases). Germline V gene lookup returns CDR1 MNHNY and CDR2 SVGAGI (reference sequence). V dropped 7 bases and J dropped 6 bases, with 11 bases sitting between them. The length of the CDR3 is 12 residues. This CDR3 reads CASIHTGDTQYF. In DNA, the CDR3 is TGTGCCAGCATCCACACAGGGGATACGCAGTATTTT.

This chain's CDR3 is CASSDGLNRDYGYTF. As DNA, the CDR3 is TGTGCCAGCAGCGACGGACTCAATAGAGACTATGGCTACACCTTC. The chain uses TRBV9 and TRBJ1-2; D remains ambiguous. V was cut by 3 bases and J by 3 bases, with 15 bases left in between. Looked up from germline, CDR1 is SGDLS and CDR2 is YYNGEE. This CDR3 region has 15 residues. The complete variable domain, with remaining parts taken from reference TRBV9 and TRBJ1-2, reads DSGVTQTPKHLITATGQRVTLRCSPRSGDLSVYWYQQSLDQGLQFLIQYYNGEERAKGNILERFSAQQFPDLHSELNLSSLELGDSALYFCASSDGLNRDYGYTFGSGTRLTVV.

The genes are TRBV9 and TRBJ1-3, with 7 bases matching TRBD1. Per germline, CDR1 SGDLS and CDR2 YYNGEE. V shed 7 bases, J shed 2 bases, and the junction held 6 bases outside the gene matches. This CDR3 spans 14 amino acids. The CDR3 DNA follows: TGTGCCAGCTCTACACAGGGGACTGGAAACACCATATATTTT. Protein: CASSTQGTGNTIYF.

The J gene is TRBJ1-1, the V gene TRBV30; D not resolved. The CDR3 is 15 residues long. From germline, CDR1 is GTSNPN and CDR2 SVGIG (reference sequence). Trimming pared 2 bases from V and 2 bases from J, leaving 15 bases between. CDR3 coding DNA: TGTGCCTGGAGTCGGGGTCATGCAGTAAACACTGAAGCTTTCTTT. Encoded protein: CAWSRGHAVNTEAFF.

This clone was seen ten or more times. The chain uses TRBV6-1 and TRBJ2-3; 11 nucleotides line up with TRBD2. This CDR3 has 14 amino acids. CDR1 and CDR2 (germline): MNHNS, SASEGT. V was pared by 10 bases and J by 7 bases, with 10 bases of the junction left unmatched. CDR3 coding DNA: TGTGCCACCTATAGCGGGGGGGCCCATTATACGCAGTATTTT. Translating gives CATYSGGAHYTQYF.

In this sample, this clone turned up a few times. The gene calls are TRBV27 and TRBJ1-5; 7 bases match TRBD1. Trimming cost V 2 bases and J 6 bases; bases outside gene matches: 4. The CDR3 consists of 14 residues. In germline, CDR1 is MNHEY, CDR2 SMNVEV (reference sequence). CDR3 protein: CASSLDRAIQPQHF. The DNA of the CDR3 is TGTGCCAGCAGTTTAGACAGGGCGATTCAGCCCCAGCATTTT.

The rearrangement joins TRBV9 to TRBJ2-2; 7 bases align to TRBD2. The germline gives CDR1 SGDLS, CDR2 YYNGEE. The CDR3 length is 13 residues. Unmatched junction bases numbered 7, after V lost 6 bases and J lost 8 bases. CDR3 region: CASTLWEGGELFF. CDR3 sequence (DNA): TGTGCCAGCACACTCTGGGAGGGAGGGGAGCTGTTTTTT.